This T cell receptor beta chain came from a study of beta chain features in type 1 diabetes. Findings and caveats of the study: Insertions were fewer and deletions more numerous at VDJ junctions in type 1 diabetes patients.

All of the isolated RNA was reverse transcribed, so expressed TCRB transcripts were sequenced. The protocol was immunoSEQ multiplex PCR, while the TCRdb copy is restricted to in-frame clones and leaves out a portion. The sample has approximately 470,000 clones, about 29% seen once; the top ten hold around 0.065%. On this clone: Its target is unknown.

CDR3 length: 16 residues. The V gene end was trimmed by 0 bases and the J gene end by 4 bases; junction bases not matched to a gene: 5. Germline CDR1 and CDR2: SGHTA and FQGNSA. The sequencing input was naive CD4+ T cells from blood. This chain uses TRBV7-2 with TRBJ1-2; 10 nucleotides agree with TRBD1. This TCR was recovered from a man in his late teens or twenties in good health. The CDR3 bases are TGTGCCAGCAGCTTAGCTTCGACAGGGGGCGCCTATGGCTACACCTTC. Translating gives CASSLASTGGAYGYTF.